This record concerns one TCR beta chain sequence. The germline gives CDR1 SGHRS, CDR2 YFSETQ. Trimming took 4 bases from V and 1 from J; bases not matched to a gene: 12. CDR3 length: 17 amino acids. The entry originates in a study of control samples from healthy donors and cancer patients. Sequencing used immunoSEQ multiplex PCR; TCRdb keeps in-frame clones, though not all of them. In the table there are about 94,000 clones, approximately 90% of which are singletons. Specimen: blood. The chain is built from TRBV5-1 and TRBJ1-1; 8 bases line up with TRBD1. The source of this sequence is a woman between 18 and 29 years old in good health. The CDR3 DNA reads TGCGCCAGCAGCCGTAAGACAGGGGCGGGAACGAACACTGAAGCTTTCTTT. This sequence encodes CASSRKTGAGTNTEAFF.